The rows below give T cell receptor beta chains drawn from one sample of a study of CD8 T cells in Susac syndrome. One entry per CDR3 protein, called by TCRdb with MiXCR from the immunoSEQ multiplex PCR reads. The table lists under 200,000 distinct CDR3 sequences, under 97% of them singletons. The sample consisted of CD4+ T cells from PBMCs. The source of these receptors is a human donor with Susac syndrome. Each CDR3 is given with its conserved first and last residue. The D gene is left open where the match is weak. The size of a clone is reported for some rows only, either as once, few or many, or as a class for expanded clones.

>16|TRBV20-1|TRBJ2-5|once|TRBD1
CSAALLDRDRQETQYF
TGCAGTGCTGCCCTGCTCGACCGGGACAGGCAAGAGACCCAGTACTTC
>12|TRBV30|TRBJ2-7|-|-
CASYQGGNEQYF
TGTGCCTCCTACCAGGGGGGTAACGAGCAGTACTTC
>11|TRBV20-1|TRBJ2-3|-|-
CSAGNTDTQYF
TGCAGTGCCGGAAACACAGATACGCAGTATTTT
>17|TRBV6-1|TRBJ1-4|-|TRBD1
CASSPNPATGGREKLFF
TGTGCCAGCAGTCCTAATCCTGCGACAGGGGGCCGAGAAAAACTGTTTTTT
>14|TRBV6-6|TRBJ1-5|-|-
CASALGGSNQPQHF
TGTGCCAGCGCACTGGGGGGTAGCAATCAGCCCCAGCATTTT
>15|TRBV7-8|TRBJ2-7|-|-
CASSYTTSSSYEQYF
TGTGCCAGCAGCTATACAACGTCGAGCTCCTACGAGCAGTACTTC
>18|TRBV4-1|TRBJ2-5|-|TRBD2
CASSSGRGTSGGLETQYF
TGCGCCAGCAGCTCGGGTAGGGGGACTAGCGGGGGACTGGAGACCCAGTACTTC
>15|TRBV4-1|TRBJ2-6|once|-
CASSRDRAGANVLTF
TGCGCCAGCAGCCGAGATCGAGCTGGGGCCAACGTCCTGACTTTC
>15|TRBV11-1|TRBJ2-5|-|TRBD2
CASSLRAGAEETQYF
TGTGCCAGCAGCTTACGAGCGGGGGCAGAAGAGACCCAGTACTTC
>17|TRBV4-1|TRBJ2-3|-|TRBD1
CASSQEKDWTGRDTQYF
TGCGCCAGCAGCCAAGAGAAAGATTGGACAGGTCGAGATACGCAGTATTTT
>15|TRBV4-3|TRBJ1-2|-|-
CASSQDEDVVYGYTF
TGCGCCAGCAGCCAAGATGAGGATGTAGTATATGGCTACACCTTC
>13|TRBV14|TRBJ1-2|-|-
CASSQRGLYGYTF
TGTGCCAGCAGCCAAAGGGGCCTCTATGGCTACACCTTC
>14|TRBV12-3/TRBV12-4|TRBJ1-2|-|TRBD1
CASRETGGIYGYTF
TGTGCCAGCAGAGAGACAGGGGGTATCTATGGCTACACCTTC
>15|TRBV20-1|TRBJ2-1|once|TRBD2
CSARIGEGTYNEQFF
TGCAGTGCTAGGATTGGGGAGGGAACGTACAATGAGCAGTTCTTC
>13|TRBV20-1|TRBJ2-3|-|TRBD1
CSARDRGADTQYF
TGCAGTGCTCGGGACAGGGGAGCAGATACGCAGTATTTT
>11|TRBV20-1|TRBJ2-7|-|-
CSVSAPYEQYF
TGCAGTGTTTCGGCCCCCTACGAGCAGTACTTC
>17|TRBV5-1|TRBJ2-6|-|-
CASSFKAGNSGANVLTF
TGCGCCAGCAGCTTTAAAGCAGGGAACTCTGGGGCCAACGTCCTGACTTTC
>15|TRBV18|TRBJ2-5|-|-
CASSPPLGPLKTQYF
TGTGCCAGCTCACCACCGTTGGGACCCCTAAAGACCCAGTACTTC
>16|TRBV15|TRBJ2-6|once|-
CATSTMSVPGANVLTF
TGTGCCACCAGCACGATGTCAGTCCCTGGGGCCAACGTCCTGACTTTC
>13|TRBV29-1|TRBJ2-3|-|-
CSGGLPSTDTQYF
TGCAGCGGAGGGTTGCCTAGCACAGATACGCAGTATTTT
>15|TRBV11-2|TRBJ1-5|-|TRBD1
CASSGGTGEIGSQHF
TGTGCCAGCAGCGGGGGGACAGGGGAAATTGGGTCCCAGCATTTT
>12|TRBV20-1|TRBJ2-5|-|-
CSARRGYETQYF
TGCAGTGCTAGACGGGGGTACGAGACCCAGTACTTC
>12|TRBV29-1|TRBJ1-1|few|-
CSVGGPNTEAFF
TGCAGCGTTGGCGGGCCGAACACTGAAGCTTTCTTT
>15|TRBV11-2|TRBJ2-5|-|TRBD1
CASSSGQARQETQYF
TGTGCCAGCAGCTCGGGACAGGCCCGCCAAGAGACCCAGTACTTC
>19|TRBV4-2|TRBJ2-3|once|TRBD2
CASSRNVAGGLPTTDTQYF
TGTGCCAGCAGCCGGAATGTAGCGGGGGGGCTTCCCACCACAGATACGCAGTATTTT
>12|TRBV9|TRBJ1-1|-|-
CASSPRDQEAFF
TGTGCCAGCAGCCCTCGAGATCAAGAAGCTTTCTTT
>17|TRBV5-1|TRBJ2-5|-|TRBD1
CASSSNWDSEYQETQYF
TGCGCCAGCAGCTCGAACTGGGACAGCGAGTACCAAGAGACCCAGTACTTC
>13|TRBV15|TRBJ2-1|-|-
CATSQVGSNEQFF
TGTGCCACCAGCCAGGTGGGGTCTAATGAGCAGTTCTTC
>14|TRBV12-3/TRBV12-4|TRBJ1-2|-|TRBD1
CASSSTGVGYGYTF
TGTGCCAGCAGTTCCACAGGGGTGGGCTATGGCTACACCTTC
>14|TRBV20-1|TRBJ2-7|-|-
CSAAPGSSGYEQYF
TGCAGTGCCGCCCCTGGATCAAGTGGCTACGAGCAGTACTTC
>15|TRBV7-8|TRBJ1-5|-|-
CASSLAIGAERPQHF
TGTGCCAGCAGCTTAGCGATAGGGGCTGAACGGCCCCAGCATTTT
>15|TRBV9|TRBJ1-6|-|-
CASSVLPGGNSPLHF
TGTGCCAGCAGCGTATTGCCGGGGGGTAATTCACCCCTCCACTTT
>16|TRBV7-6|TRBJ2-3|-|TRBD2
CASSLALRGGVDTQYF
TGTGCCAGCAGCTTAGCTTTGCGGGGGGGCGTTGATACGCAGTATTTT
>19|TRBV3-1|TRBJ2-6|-|-
CASSQAVGGLGAGANVLTF
TGTGCCAGCAGCCAAGCCGTTGGAGGGCTTGGGGCTGGGGCCAACGTCCTGACTTTC
>11|TRBV5-4|TRBJ2-3|-|-
CASSLENTQYF
TGTGCCAGCAGCTTGGAGAATACGCAGTATTTT
>13|TRBV12-3/TRBV12-4|TRBJ2-2|-|-
CASSFHGTGELFF
TGTGCCAGCAGTTTTCACGGCACGGGGGAGCTGTTTTTT
>15|TRBV4-1|TRBJ2-5|-|-
CASSLEEKAGETQYF
TGCGCCAGCAGCCTAGAAGAGAAGGCGGGAGAGACCCAGTACTTC
>16|TRBV9|TRBJ2-3|-|TRBD2
CASSETGGTHTDTQYF
TGTGCCAGCAGCGAGACGGGGGGGACTCACACAGATACGCAGTATTTT
>12|TRBV30|TRBJ1-1|-|TRBD1
CAWISGGGQAFF
TGTGCCTGGATATCAGGGGGCGGCCAGGCTTTCTTT
>12|TRBV18|TRBJ2-7|-|-
CASSRQSYEQYF
TGTGCCAGCTCTAGACAGTCCTACGAGCAGTACTTC
>14|TRBV27|TRBJ2-5|-|-
CASRRGLGWETQYF
TGTGCCAGCAGGCGGGGCTTGGGATGGGAGACCCAGTACTTC
>14|TRBV2|TRBJ2-5|-|-
CASSDGGTYETQYF
TGTGCCAGCAGCGATGGCGGGACGTACGAGACCCAGTACTTC
>14|TRBV12-3/TRBV12-4|TRBJ1-5|few|TRBD1
CASSPDRGNQPQHF
TGTGCCAGCAGCCCTGACAGGGGGAATCAGCCCCAGCATTTT
>15|TRBV20-1|TRBJ2-1|-|TRBD2
CSAQFGTSGYNEQFF
TGCAGTGCCCAATTTGGGACTAGCGGATACAATGAGCAGTTCTTC
>15|TRBV18|TRBJ2-5|-|-
CASSPEVGREETQYF
TGTGCCAGCTCACCAGAAGTAGGCAGGGAAGAGACCCAGTACTTC
>17|TRBV20-1|TRBJ2-3|-|TRBD2
CSASLASGGADTDTQYF
TGCAGTGCTAGTTTAGCAAGCGGGGGGGCCGACACAGATACGCAGTATTTT
>17|TRBV3-1|TRBJ2-3|-|TRBD1
CASSRATGTGGTDTQYF
TGTGCCAGCAGCCGGGCTACCGGGACAGGCGGCACAGATACGCAGTATTTT
>16|TRBV12-3/TRBV12-4|TRBJ1-6|-|-
CASSLNSGVRNSPLHF
TGTGCCAGCAGTTTAAACTCAGGGGTGAGGAATTCACCCCTCCACTTT
>12|TRBV24-1|TRBJ1-2|-|-
CATSDLGGAHTF
TGTGCCACCAGTGATTTGGGCGGAGCGCACACCTTC
>16|TRBV20-1|TRBJ2-5|-|-
CSASPQTGLGRETQYF
TGCAGTGCTAGTCCCCAGACGGGGCTAGGTCGTGAGACCCAGTACTTC
>11|TRBV20-1|TRBJ2-1|-|-
CSAPKWNEQFF
TGCAGTGCCCCCAAGTGGAATGAGCAGTTCTTC
>14|TRBV20-1|TRBJ2-1|once|-
CSAHRDLMKNEQFF
TGCAGTGCCCATAGAGATTTAATGAAGAATGAGCAGTTCTTC